This T cell receptor beta chain was sequenced in a study of CD8+ T cells in alopecia areata. In germline, CDR1 is SQVTM, CDR2 ANQGSEA. The CDR3 loop spans 13 amino acids. Trimming cost V 6 bases and J 2 bases, with 13 bases left between them. Extracted RNA was reverse transcribed into cDNA, the sequencing template. The data were produced by immunoSEQ multiplex PCR, yet TCRdb's version contains in-frame clones alone and is incomplete. The sample has some 120,000 clones, 45% to 50% seen once. Cell sorting was applied to PBMCs, and CD4+ and CD8+ T cells were collected. The chain joins TRBV29-1 to TRBJ1-1; no definite D call. Sequences were obtained from NKG2D-low CD8+ T cells sorted from blood. This TCR came from a human donor with alopecia areata. CDR3 sequence reads: CSVLAGFNTEAFF. The CDR3 nucleotides read TGCAGCGTACTGGCGGGGTTTAACACTGAAGCTTTCTTT.